This TCR beta chain was found in a study of regulatory T cells in long-lasting Graves disease. iRepertoire HTBI primers and Arm-PCR of CDR3 regions built TCR beta libraries. TCRdb processed the multiplex PCR reads anew with MiXCR; each CDR3 protein has one entry. The sample has approximately 400,000 distinct CDR3 sequences, approximately 25% seen once; the top ten hold around 30%. Described time point: persistent/refractory GD, antithyroid drugs over 5 years with positive TRAb. The authors made the TCR library using RNA they extracted from PBMCs. A remark on this clonotype: Its antigen remains unidentified.

General observations from the study: It was possible that the small sample size reduced accuracy.

V lost 4 bases and J lost 4; bases outside the gene matches: 10. Germline assignment: CDR1 SGHVS and CDR2 FQNEAQ. The CDR3 contains 18 residues. Sequences were derived from peripheral blood mononuclear cells (PBMCs), sampled when the disease was refractory, from a patient treated with antithyroid drugs. This clonotype was obtained from a middle-aged woman with Graves disease. The rearrangement links TRBV7-8 to TRBJ2-3; 14 bases fit TRBD2. Here the CDR3 reads CASSSLGTSGSLADTQYF. The CDR3, as DNA: TGTGCCAGCAGCTCCCTAGGGACTAGCGGGAGTTTGGCAGATACGCAGTATTTT.